Below, one TCR beta chain is given with its context. The data are from a study of T cell changes during pregnancy in multiple sclerosis. The table came from immunoSEQ multiplex PCR; TCRdb's copy has only in-frame clones and leaves some out. The sample shows about 77,000 clones, about 88% of them seen only once. Per germline, CDR1 SGHVS and CDR2 FQNEAQ. CDR3 length: 12 residues. The V and J ends lost 4 bases and 8 bases respectively, with 8 bases between them. The rearrangement joins TRBV7-8 to TRBJ1-4; no clear D gene. This receptor was identified in a female donor with multiple sclerosis, enrolled in a pregnancy study. The material sequenced was peripheral blood, taken before pregnancy. CDR3 DNA: TGTGCCAGCAGCTCGGTGCGGGAAAAACTGTTTTTT. Its protein is CASSSVREKLFF.